These 28 T cell receptor beta chains share one sample of origin, sequenced in a study of a mutant IDH1 vaccine in newly diagnosed glioma. Specified time point: week 11, during vaccination. A single vaccine dose contained 300 ug of mutant IDH1 20-mer peptide, and topical imiquimod was used with it. Generated by immunoSEQ multiplex PCR, the TCRdb table keeps only in-frame clones and is missing some. The table has roughly 70,000 clones, 84% seen once. These TCRs are of unknown antigen specificity. The input for sequencing was PBMCs, taken from a glioma patient whose treatment included an IDH1 peptide vaccine. These receptors were obtained from a woman between 45 and 65 years old with glioma.

In its sample, this clone was seen a few times. The V gene is TRBV9, the J gene TRBJ1-4, with D maybe TRBD1 (6 bases). V was shortened by 3 bases and J by 5 bases, with 14 bases between the two germline ends. Per germline, CDR1 SGDLS and CDR2 YYNGEE. This CDR3 is built from 15 residues. The CDR3, as DNA: TGTGCCAGCAGCGAACAAGACAGGACGAATGAAAAACTGTTTTTT. Residues: CASSEQDRTNEKLFF.

V is TRBV5-1 and J is TRBJ2-5; TRBD2 is a possible D gene (6 bases). Germline CDR1 reads SGHRS; CDR2 reads YFSETQ. The V and J ends lost 1 base and 2 bases respectively, with 9 bases between them. This CDR3 is 14 amino acids long. CDR3 nucleotides: TGCGCCAGCAGCTTGAATGGGGGGCAAGAGACCCAGTACTTC. Its protein is CASSLNGGQETQYF.

The chain recombines TRBV18 with TRBJ1-6; 7 bases agree with TRBD1. Germline V gene sequence: CDR1 KGHSH, CDR2 LQKENI. CDR3 size: 14 residues. V trimming: 5 bases; J trimming: 9 bases; junction bases outside the gene matches: 7. The CDR3: CASSGYRDSSPLHF. The CDR3 coding sequence is TGTGCCAGCTCAGGGTACAGGGACAGTTCACCCCTCCACTTT.

This chain links TRBV5-1 with TRBJ2-7; D is perhaps TRBD1 (5 bases). Trimming cost V 0 bases and J 2 bases, with 15 bases left between them. Germline CDR1 is SGHRS and CDR2 is YFSETQ. This CDR3 is built from 16 residues. The CDR3 region is CASSLDGQILAYEQYF. The CDR3 region has the DNA TGCGCCAGCAGCTTGGATGGACAAATTTTAGCCTACGAGCAGTACTTC.

The V gene is TRBV28, the J gene TRBJ1-2, with D perhaps matching TRBD1 (6 bases). V lost 4 bases and J 7 bases, leaving 22 bases between the germline ends. This CDR3 comprises 16 residues. CDR1 is MDHEN, CDR2 SYDVKM, per germline. The CDR3 DNA reads TGTGCCAGCAGTTCGGGATCTAACCGGGACACCGGTGGCTACACCTTC. This gives the protein CASSSGSNRDTGGYTF.

The V and J genes are TRBV10-1 and TRBJ2-3; tentatively, D is TRBD1 (5 bases). The CDR3 covers 15 residues. The germline gives CDR1 WNHNN, CDR2 SYGVQD (reference sequence). The DNA for the CDR3 is TGCGCTCCGCAGGAAGGGGCGTCTAGCACAGATACGCAGTATTTT. Translated: CAPQEGASSTDTQYF.

The rearrangement uses TRBV7-9 and TRBJ2-1; D possibly matches TRBD1 or TRBD2 (5 bases each). Per the germline V gene, CDR1 is SEHNR and CDR2 is FQNEAQ (reference sequence). The CDR3 covers 14 residues. V lost 5 bases, J lost 4 bases, and 12 bases lay in between. This chain's CDR3 is CASSTGGGYNEQFF. The CDR3 nucleotides read TGTGCCAGCAGCACCGGTGGGGGTTACAATGAGCAGTTCTTC.

The V and J genes are TRBV11-2 and TRBJ1-6, with 7 bases that match TRBD1. The CDR3 is 15 residues long. Trimming at V came to 5 bases and at J to 2 bases, leaving 3 bases not matched to a gene. CDR1 is SGHAT and CDR2 is FQNNGV in the germline V gene. The CDR3 DNA is TGTGCCAGCAGCATGGACAGGCCCTATAATTCACCCCTCCACTTT. Amino acids: CASSMDRPYNSPLHF.

The rearrangement joins TRBV19 to TRBJ1-1; D might be TRBD1 (5 bases). CDR3 length: 13 residues. CDR1 is LNHDA, CDR2 SQIVND, per germline (reference sequence). V lost 7 bases and J 10 bases, leaving 19 bases between the germline ends. The CDR3 loop reads CASTAGGPHGAFF. DNA for the CDR3: TGTGCCAGTACCGCGGGGGGTCCCCACGGAGCTTTCTTT.

The chain uses TRBV19 and TRBJ1-2; 7 nucleotides line up with TRBD1. Per germline, CDR1 LNHDA and CDR2 SQIVND (reference sequence). The V and J ends lost 3 bases and 8 bases, in that order; junction bases with no gene match: 6. The CDR3 is 13 residues long. The CDR3 DNA is TGTGCCAGTAGTATGCGAGGAGGGGGCGGCTACACCTTC. Translated: CASSMRGGGGYTF.

This clone was counted only a few times. The genes are TRBV2 and TRBJ2-1, with D tentatively TRBD1 (6 bases). The CDR3 totals 15 residues. The germline gives CDR1 SNHLY, CDR2 FYNNEI. The ends were cut back, 7 bases at V and 7 bases at J, with 20 bases in the middle. CDR3 sequence: CASKNEVRGQNEQFF. The CDR3 DNA reads TGTGCCAGCAAAAATGAGGTCAGGGGACAAAATGAGCAGTTCTTC.

V gene TRBV5-1 combines with J gene TRBJ2-3; 7 nucleotides agree with TRBD2. Germline V lookup: CDR1 SGHRS, CDR2 YFSETQ. The CDR3 sequence is 16 residues long. The trim removed 2 bases at V and 2 bases at J, leaving 8 bases unmatched. Here the CDR3 DNA reads TGCGCCAGCAGCTTAGGTGGAGCGGGGTACACAGATACGCAGTATTTT. It encodes CASSLGGAGYTDTQYF.

CDR3 loop: CASSLRTGTGYGYTF. CDR3 coding DNA: TGTGCCAGCAGCTTGAGGACAGGGACCGGTTATGGCTACACCTTC. The rearrangement uses TRBV5-8 and TRBJ1-2; 8 bases align to TRBD1. The ends lost 1 base at V and 5 bases at J; junction bases unmatched: 7. Germline CDR1 reads SGHTS; CDR2 reads YDEGEE. The CDR3 loop spans 15 amino acids.

The CDR3, as DNA: TGCGCCAGCAGCGAGGGACTAGCGGGGGTCAACGAGCAGTACTTC. This encodes CASSEGLAGVNEQYF. The V gene is TRBV4-1, the J gene TRBJ2-7; TRBD2 matches 14 bases. CDR1 MGHRA and CDR2 YSYEKL come from the germline V gene. V lost 5 bases and J lost 5; bases outside the gene matches: 5. The CDR3 contains 15 residues.

This clone appeared a few times. The V gene is TRBV2, the J gene TRBJ1-4; no definite D call. V lost 2 bases to trimming and J lost 11 bases, with 9 bases between them. CDR1 and CDR2 (germline): SNHLY, FYNNEI. The CDR3 contains 12 residues. Written as DNA, the CDR3 is TGTGCCAGCAGTGAACGAGAGTTGAAACTGTTTTTT. It yields the protein CASSERELKLFF.

The rearrangement uses TRBV5-5 and TRBJ1-2; tentative D call: TRBD1 (5 bases). Trimming left V 2 bases short and J 6 bases short, with 11 bases between. Germline assignment: CDR1 SGHKS and CDR2 YYEKEE (reference sequence). This CDR3 has 13 residues. The CDR3 loop is CASSFRGTHGYTF. CDR3 DNA: TGTGCCAGCAGCTTTCGGGGGACGCATGGCTACACCTTC.

The chain links TRBV9 to TRBJ2-2; no definite D call. V was pared by 2 bases and J by 5 bases, with 7 bases between. The length of the CDR3 is 13 residues. The germline V gene encodes CDR1 SGDLS and CDR2 YYNGEE. The CDR3 protein is CASSVFGTGELFF. The CDR3 DNA sequence: TGTGCCAGCAGCGTCTTTGGAACCGGGGAGCTGTTTTTT.

The CDR3 DNA reads TGTGCCAGCAGCTTAAGCCCAGATACGCAGTATTTT. This sequence encodes CASSLSPDTQYF. The chain employs TRBV13 and TRBJ2-3; no clear D gene. The V gene lost 2 bases and the J gene lost 4 bases, with 4 bases spanning the gap. The CDR3 totals 12 residues. Germline CDR1 reads PRHDT; CDR2 reads FYEKMQ (reference sequence).

This chain joins TRBV5-1 and TRBJ2-5; 7 bases are a match to TRBD1. Germline CDR1 SGHRS, CDR2 YFSETQ. After removal of 2 bases from V and 2 bases from J, the junction contained 3 bases not matched to a gene. The CDR3 runs to 14 residues. The CDR3 reads CASSFGQDQETQYF. The CDR3 nucleotides read TGCGCCAGCAGCTTCGGACAGGATCAAGAGACCCAGTACTTC.

The table lists this clone with a few counts. The chain joins TRBV6-5 to TRBJ2-2; D may be TRBD1 (5 bases). CDR3 length: 15 residues. V lost 7 bases and J 2 bases, leaving 14 bases between the germline ends. Per germline, CDR1 MNHEY and CDR2 SVGAGI. The CDR3 DNA sequence: TGTGCCAGCACCGAAGGCAGGGTCAACACCGGGGAGCTGTTTTTT. Amino acids: CASTEGRVNTGELFF.

The chain recombines TRBV14 with TRBJ1-2; D is unresolved. Germline CDR1 SGHDN, CDR2 FVKESK. The V gene lost 2 bases and the J gene lost 7 bases, with 17 bases spanning the gap. CDR3 length equals 15 residues. In DNA, the CDR3 is TGTGCCAGCAGCCAAATGGCAAAGGGTCAGTTTGGCTACACCTTC. Translated, it gives CASSQMAKGQFGYTF.

In its sample, this clone is medium-sized. The V and J genes are TRBV7-9 and TRBJ1-5; tentative D call: TRBD1 (5 bases). Germline loops: CDR1 SEHNR, CDR2 FQNEAQ (reference sequence). CDR3 size: 14 residues. Trimming cost V 6 bases and J 3 bases, with 12 bases left between them. CDR3 coding DNA: TGTGCCAGCAGGGGGGAGGGATTCAATCAGCCCCAGCATTTT. Translating gives CASRGEGFNQPQHF.

The V and J genes are TRBV5-4 and TRBJ2-3, with 8 positions matching TRBD2. The CDR3 is 17 residues long. Losses at the gene ends were 6 bases for V and 3 bases for J; bases not matched to a gene: 15. Germline lookup yields CDR1 SGHNT and CDR2 YYREEE (reference sequence). The CDR3 sequence is CASTFKGTRAFTDTQYF. The CDR3 DNA reads TGTGCCAGCACCTTCAAAGGGACTAGAGCTTTTACAGATACGCAGTATTTT.

The CDR3 reads CASNPDMGGYTF. The CDR3 DNA sequence: TGTGCCAGCAACCCCGACATGGGGGGCTACACCTTC. The rearrangement links TRBV2 to TRBJ1-2; no reliable D call. CDR3 length: 12 amino acids. Germline lookup yields CDR1 SNHLY and CDR2 FYNNEI. Trimming removed 7 bases from V and 8 bases from J, with 14 bases in between.

The CDR3 is CASRDTDRGTEAFF. CDR3 nucleotides: TGTGCCAGCCGCGACACCGACAGGGGTACTGAAGCTTTCTTT. V is TRBV6-4 and J is TRBJ1-1, with 8 bases identical to TRBD1. This CDR3 contains 14 residues. The germline CDR1 and CDR2 sequences are MRHNA and SNTAGT. Unmatched junction bases numbered 10, after V lost 8 bases and J lost 5 bases.

The rearrangement uses TRBV2 and TRBJ1-1; D is unclear. Germline V CDR1 and CDR2: SNHLY, FYNNEI. V was shortened by 10 bases and J by 3 bases, with 18 bases between the two germline ends. This CDR3 contains 14 residues. Here the CDR3 reads CANQGEGSHTEAFF. The CDR3 DNA sequence: TGTGCCAACCAAGGCGAAGGGAGTCACACTGAAGCTTTCTTT.

This clone was detected only a few times. The chain joins TRBV25-1 to TRBJ1-5, with D unresolved. Germline CDR1 reads MGHDK; CDR2 reads SYGVNS. The CDR3 is 13 amino acids. V gave up 4 bases and J gave up 7 bases, with 11 bases separating them. The CDR3 bases are TGTGCCAGCAGTGCATCCTCCGGCCAGCCCCAGCATTTT. This codes for CASSASSGQPQHF.

This rearrangement joins TRBV27 to TRBJ1-1, with no clear D. Trimming shortened V by 2 bases and J by 5 bases, and 9 bases separated the two germline ends. CDR3 length: 13 residues. The V gene's germline CDR1 is MNHEY and CDR2 SMNVEV (reference sequence). The CDR3 sequence is CASSLIGVTEAFF. CDR3 nucleotides: TGTGCCAGCAGTTTAATCGGGGTAACTGAAGCTTTCTTT.